The clone carrying this T cell receptor (beta chain) has a handful of counts. Clones were sequenced by immunoSEQ multiplex PCR, and TCRdb holds only the in-frame ones, with some missing. The sample has 200,000 to 250,000 clones; around 82% are singletons. These data belong to a study of blood T cell repertoires in COVID-19. The V end lost 3 bases, the J end lost 4 bases, and 10 bases lay between the germline ends. CDR1 is DFQATT, CDR2 SNEGSKA, per germline (reference sequence). The CDR3 totals 13 residues. This rearrangement joins TRBV20-1 to TRBJ2-1; the D is unclear. The sample comprised PBMCs or T cells enriched from blood (not recorded which). This receptor was taken from a woman in her 50s who had been exposed to COVID-19. CDR3 sequence (DNA): TGCAGTGCTAGTCTCGGCGGTTACAATGAGCAGTTCTTC. This sequence encodes CSASLGGYNEQFF.